These 4 T cell receptor beta chains originate from one sample sequenced in a study of neurological immune-mediated disorders. Each CDR3 protein is one row after TCRdb ran MiXCR on the 5' RACE reads. Here the sample spans approximately 18,000 distinct CDR3 sequences, around 3.4% being singletons. Sequenced: CD8+ T cells from blood. The receptors come from a middle-aged woman in good health.

In this sample, this clonotype turned up many times. The chain carries TRBV5-1 and TRBJ2-1; D is perhaps TRBD2 (6 bases). Germline CDR1 is SGHRS and CDR2 is YFSETQ. V lost 4 bases, J lost 8 bases, and 16 bases lay in between. This CDR3 contains 14 residues. The CDR3 nucleotides read TGCGCCAGCAGCCTCCGTGGAGGGGTGTATGAGCAGTTCTTC. Translating it yields CASSLRGGVYEQFF.

The table lists this clonotype with many counts. The chain recombines TRBV5-1 with TRBJ2-2; D is tentatively TRBD1 or TRBD2 (5 bases each). The ends were cut back, 2 bases at V and 3 bases at J, with 11 bases in the middle. The germline gives CDR1 SGHRS, CDR2 YFSETQ. The CDR3 contains 15 residues. In DNA, the CDR3 is TGCGCCAGCAGCTTATGGGACCCGGACACCGGGGAGCTGTTTTTT. Amino acids: CASSLWDPDTGELFF.

In its sample, this clonotype was seen many times. J is TRBJ1-1 and V is TRBV5-1; maybe TRBD1 (6 bases). Trimming shortened V by 4 bases and J by 2 bases, and 12 bases separated the two germline ends. The germline V gene has CDR1 SGHRS and CDR2 YFSETQ. This CDR3 contains 14 residues. For the CDR3, the DNA is TGCGCCAGCAGCGGGGGGACATTCAACACTGAAGCTTTCTTT. As protein: CASSGGTFNTEAFF. Drawing the rest from reference TRBV5-1 and TRBJ1-1, the complete variable domain is KAGVTQTPRYLIKTRGQQVTLSCSPISGHRSVSWYQQTPGQGLQFLFEYFSETQRNKGNFPGRFSGRQFSNSRSEMNVSTLELGDSALYLCASSGGTFNTEAFFGQGTRLTVV.

Many counts were recorded for this clonotype. The chain uses TRBV4-2 and TRBJ2-1, with TRBD2 matching 10 bases. The CDR3 length is 16 residues. With V trimmed by 1 base and J by 5 bases, 5 bases remained unmatched. In germline, CDR1 is LGHNA, CDR2 YNFKEQ. CDR3 protein: CASSQVLAGEDNEQFF. The CDR3 DNA reads as TGTGCCAGCAGCCAAGTTCTAGCGGGAGAGGACAATGAGCAGTTCTTC.